These 2 T cell receptor beta chains came from one sample sequenced in a study of blood T cells in healthy people across ages. Next came a second PCR, run for 7 to 11 cycles, which used a sample-barcoded 5' primer along with a J-beta primer mix. TCRdb re-called the 5' RACE reads through MiXCR, storing one row per CDR3 protein. The sample carries fewer than 2,000,000 distinct CDR3 sequences, about 39% recorded once. The sample was blood. Receptors were obtained from a human donor in good health.

The chain combines TRBV28 with TRBJ1-6; the D is unclear. V was pared by 4 bases and J by 8 bases, with 9 bases between. From germline, CDR1 is MDHEN and CDR2 SYDVKM. The CDR3 runs 13 residues. The CDR3 DNA reads TGTGCCAGCAGTTCCCTCAGGTATTCACCCCTCCACTTT. It encodes CASSSLRYSPLHF.

The J gene is TRBJ2-1, the V gene TRBV20-1; no clear D gene. Germline V gene lookup returns CDR1 DFQATT and CDR2 SNEGSKA (reference sequence). CDR3 length: 13 amino acids. V was cut by 5 bases and J by 1 base, with 9 bases left in between. In nucleotides, the CDR3 is TGCAGTGCTGCAAAGTTATCCTACAATGAGCAGTTCTTC. This encodes CSAAKLSYNEQFF.